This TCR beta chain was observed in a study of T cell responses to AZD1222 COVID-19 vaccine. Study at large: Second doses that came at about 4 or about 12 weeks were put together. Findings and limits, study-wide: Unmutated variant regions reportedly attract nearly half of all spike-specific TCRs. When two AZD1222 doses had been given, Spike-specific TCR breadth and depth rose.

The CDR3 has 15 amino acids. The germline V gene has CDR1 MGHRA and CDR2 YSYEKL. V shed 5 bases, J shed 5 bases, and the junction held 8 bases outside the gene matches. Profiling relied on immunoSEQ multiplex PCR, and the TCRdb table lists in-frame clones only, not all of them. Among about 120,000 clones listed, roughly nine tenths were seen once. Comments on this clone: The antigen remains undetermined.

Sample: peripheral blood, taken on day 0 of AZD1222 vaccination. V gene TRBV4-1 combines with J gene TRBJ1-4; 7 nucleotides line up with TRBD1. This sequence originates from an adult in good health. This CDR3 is CASSYRQGPNEKLFF. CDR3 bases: TGCGCCAGCAGCTATCGACAGGGCCCGAATGAAAAACTGTTTTTT.